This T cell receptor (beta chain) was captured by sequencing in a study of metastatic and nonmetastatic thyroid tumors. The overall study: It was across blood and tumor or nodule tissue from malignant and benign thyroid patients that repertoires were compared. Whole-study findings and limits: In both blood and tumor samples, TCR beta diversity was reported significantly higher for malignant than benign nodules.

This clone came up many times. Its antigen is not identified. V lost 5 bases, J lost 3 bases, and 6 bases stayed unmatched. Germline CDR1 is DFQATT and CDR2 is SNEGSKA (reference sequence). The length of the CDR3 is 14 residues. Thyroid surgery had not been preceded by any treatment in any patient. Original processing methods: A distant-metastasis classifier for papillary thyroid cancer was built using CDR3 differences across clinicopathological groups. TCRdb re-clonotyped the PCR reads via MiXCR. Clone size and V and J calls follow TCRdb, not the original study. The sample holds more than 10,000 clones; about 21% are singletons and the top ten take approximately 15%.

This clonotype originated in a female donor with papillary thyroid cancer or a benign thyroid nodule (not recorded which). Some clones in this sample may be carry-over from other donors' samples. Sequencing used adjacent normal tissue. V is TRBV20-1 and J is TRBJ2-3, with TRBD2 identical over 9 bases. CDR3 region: CSAQLAGRTDTQYF. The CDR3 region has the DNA TGCAGTGCTCAACTAGCGGGTAGAACAGATACGCAGTATTTT.